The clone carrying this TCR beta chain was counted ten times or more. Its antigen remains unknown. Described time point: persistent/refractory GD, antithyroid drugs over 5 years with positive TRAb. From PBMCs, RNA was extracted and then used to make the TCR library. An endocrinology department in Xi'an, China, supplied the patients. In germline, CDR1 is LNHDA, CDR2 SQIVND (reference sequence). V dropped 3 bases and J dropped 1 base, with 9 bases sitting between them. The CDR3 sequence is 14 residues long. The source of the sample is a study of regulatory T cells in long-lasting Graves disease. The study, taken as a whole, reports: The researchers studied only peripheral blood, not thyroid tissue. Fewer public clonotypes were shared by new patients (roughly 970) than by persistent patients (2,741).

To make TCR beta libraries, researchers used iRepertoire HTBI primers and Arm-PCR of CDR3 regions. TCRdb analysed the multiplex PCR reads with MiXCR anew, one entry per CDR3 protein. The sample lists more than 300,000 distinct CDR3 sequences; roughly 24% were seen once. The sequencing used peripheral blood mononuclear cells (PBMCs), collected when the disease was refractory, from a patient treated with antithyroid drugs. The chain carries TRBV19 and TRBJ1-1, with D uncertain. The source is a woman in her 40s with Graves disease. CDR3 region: CASSMATSNTEAFF. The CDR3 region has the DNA TGTGCCAGTAGTATGGCAACATCGAACACTGAAGCTTTCTTT.